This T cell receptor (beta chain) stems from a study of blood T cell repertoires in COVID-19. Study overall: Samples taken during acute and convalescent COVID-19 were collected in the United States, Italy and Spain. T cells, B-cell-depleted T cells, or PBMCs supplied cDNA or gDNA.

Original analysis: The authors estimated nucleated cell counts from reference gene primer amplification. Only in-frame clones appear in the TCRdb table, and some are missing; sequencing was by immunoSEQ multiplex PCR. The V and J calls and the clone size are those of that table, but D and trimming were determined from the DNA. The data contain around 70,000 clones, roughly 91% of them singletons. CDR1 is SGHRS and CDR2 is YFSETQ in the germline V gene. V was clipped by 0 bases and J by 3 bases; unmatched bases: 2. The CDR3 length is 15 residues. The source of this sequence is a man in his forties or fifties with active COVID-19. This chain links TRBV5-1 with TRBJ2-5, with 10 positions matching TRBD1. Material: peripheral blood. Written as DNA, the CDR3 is TGCGCCAGCAGCTTGGTTGGGACAGGGGAAGAGACCCAGTACTTC. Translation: CASSLVGTGEETQYF.